These T cell receptor beta chains were read from a single sample in a study of blood T cell repertoires in COVID-19. Sequencing used immunoSEQ multiplex PCR; TCRdb keeps in-frame clones, though not all of them. The sample lists 200,000 or so clones, roughly 87% occurring once. Material: PBMCs or T cells enriched from blood (not recorded which). These TCRs come from a man aged 25-40 years in a cohort exposed to, infected with or recovered from COVID-19 (not recorded which). Both conserved end residues are part of each CDR3. The D gene is left open where the match is weak. Size is omitted from some rows. Given values are once, few, many or a class for expanded clones.

TRBV2	TRBJ2-4	NA	NA	CASSLTGLLDAKNIQYF	TGTGCCAGCAGTCTGACAGGCCTCCTTGATGCCAAAAACATTCAGTACTTC
TRBV28	TRBJ2-6	NA	TRBD1	CASRPQGTGANVLTF	TGTGCCAGCAGGCCACAGGGGACTGGGGCCAACGTCCTGACTTTC
TRBV7-3	TRBJ2-7	NA	NA	CASSISRDEEQYF	TGTGCCAGCAGCATCTCCAGGGATGAAGAGCAGTACTTC
TRBV4-1	TRBJ2-7	NA	TRBD2	CASSQDQAGGYYEQYF	TGCGCCAGCAGCCAAGATCAAGCGGGAGGCTACTACGAGCAGTACTTC
TRBV2	TRBJ2-7	NA	NA	CASAGDTYEQYF	TGTGCCAGCGCAGGGGACACCTACGAGCAGTACTTC
TRBV5-5	TRBJ1-4	once	TRBD1	CASSFPGTGEEKLFF	TGTGCCAGCAGCTTTCCCGGGACAGGGGAGGAAAAACTGTTTTTT
TRBV7-8	TRBJ1-1	NA	NA	CASSSDSINTEAFF	TGTGCCAGCAGCTCGGACAGTATTAACACTGAAGCTTTCTTT
TRBV19	TRBJ2-7	NA	TRBD1	CASSLTGTGLYEQYF	TGTGCCAGTAGCCTAACCGGGACAGGCCTCTACGAGCAGTACTTC
TRBV6-5	TRBJ1-5	NA	TRBD1	CASSLSRQGVNQPQHF	TGTGCCAGCAGTTTAAGCCGACAGGGGGTAAATCAGCCCCAGCATTTT
TRBV19	TRBJ2-2	NA	TRBD2	CASSQTLTSGRPRSNTGELFF	TGTGCCAGTAGCCAAACCTTGACTAGCGGGAGACCGCGTTCGAACACCGGGGAGCTGTTTTTT
TRBV11-2	TRBJ1-1	NA	TRBD1	CASSWLTGGRTEAFF	TGTGCCAGCAGCTGGTTGACAGGGGGTAGGACTGAAGCTTTCTTT
TRBV27	TRBJ1-1	NA	NA	CASSPGQLNTEAFF	TGTGCCAGCAGTCCAGGACAGTTGAACACTGAAGCTTTCTTT
TRBV11-2	TRBJ1-1	NA	TRBD1	CASSPLFRDSTGPEAFF	TGTGCCAGCAGCCCATTGTTCCGGGACAGTACCGGCCCTGAAGCTTTCTTT
TRBV2	TRBJ1-5	NA	NA	CASSEAGGAGQPQHF	TGTGCCAGCAGTGAAGCCGGGGGGGCCGGTCAGCCCCAGCATTTT
TRBV7-8	TRBJ2-5	NA	NA	CASSFSGPQETQYF	TGTGCCAGCAGCTTTAGCGGTCCCCAAGAGACCCAGTACTTC
TRBV27	TRBJ2-3	NA	NA	CASTGQITDTQYF	TGTGCCAGCACTGGGCAGATCACAGATACGCAGTATTTT
TRBV19	TRBJ1-1	NA	TRBD1	CASSNTGGRGNTEAFF	TGTGCCAGTAGTAATACAGGGGGACGGGGGAACACTGAAGCTTTCTTT
TRBV27	TRBJ2-1	NA	NA	CASSAGQYNEQFF	TGTGCCAGCAGTGCCGGACAGTACAATGAGCAGTTCTTC
TRBV15	TRBJ1-5	NA	NA	CATSRDGTVGRPQHF	TGTGCCACCAGCAGAGATGGGACGGTCGGGAGGCCCCAGCATTTT
TRBV27	TRBJ1-4	NA	NA	CASSFQGKMSTNEKLFF	TGTGCCAGCAGTTTTCAGGGGAAGATGTCAACTAATGAAAAACTGTTTTTT
TRBV18	TRBJ2-7	once	NA	CASSPGSLTYEQYF	TGTGCCAGCTCACCGGGCTCTCTCACATACGAGCAGTACTTC
TRBV6-5	TRBJ2-7	NA	NA	CASSTGSSYEQYF	TGTGCCAGCAGTACGGGGAGCTCCTACGAGCAGTACTTC
TRBV19	TRBJ2-3	NA	TRBD1	CASSIFFQGVADTQYF	TGTGCCAGTAGTATTTTCTTCCAGGGGGTTGCAGATACGCAGTATTTT
TRBV19	TRBJ2-1	NA	NA	CASSTPGRYNEQFF	TGTGCCAGTAGTACCCCAGGGAGGTACAATGAGCAGTTCTTC
TRBV19	TRBJ1-1	NA	NA	CASSWAGAGMNTEAFF	TGTGCCAGTAGCTGGGCAGGCGCGGGCATGAACACTGAAGCTTTCTTT
TRBV11-3	TRBJ2-7	NA	TRBD2	CASSSSSGSSYEQYF	TGTGCCAGCAGCTCTTCTAGCGGGAGCTCCTACGAGCAGTACTTC
TRBV5-4	TRBJ2-4	NA	TRBD2	CASSLWNLAGSAKNIQYF	TGTGCCAGCAGCTTGTGGAACCTAGCGGGATCCGCCAAAAACATTCAGTACTTC
TRBV9	TRBJ1-3	NA	TRBD1	CASSSRPGQGSDTIYF	TGTGCCAGCAGCTCTCGACCGGGACAGGGTTCGGACACCATATATTTT
TRBV5-4	TRBJ2-1	NA	NA	CASSLNSREQFF	TGTGCCAGCAGCTTGAATTCGAGGGAGCAGTTCTTC
TRBV5-1	TRBJ1-3	few	TRBD1	CASSLAPGQDSGNTIYF	TGCGCCAGCAGCTTGGCTCCGGGACAGGACTCTGGAAACACCATATATTTT
TRBV27	TRBJ2-1	NA	TRBD2	CASSADTAGARYNEQFF	TGTGCCAGCAGTGCCGATACAGCGGGAGCAAGGTACAATGAGCAGTTCTTC
TRBV19	TRBJ2-1	NA	TRBD2	CASSIQWAGAYNEQFF	TGTGCCAGTAGTATTCAATGGGCGGGAGCATACAATGAGCAGTTCTTC
TRBV5-6	TRBJ1-2	NA	NA	CASRRRELNYGYTF	TGTGCCAGCAGACGCAGGGAATTGAACTATGGCTACACCTTC
TRBV27	TRBJ1-1	NA	NA	CASSLERGYTEAFF	TGTGCCAGCAGCCTAGAGCGGGGCTACACTGAAGCTTTCTTT
TRBV4-1	TRBJ2-5	NA	NA	CASSQDPGQRGETQYF	TGCGCCAGCAGCCAAGATCCAGGACAGCGGGGAGAGACCCAGTACTTC
TRBV28	TRBJ1-1	NA	NA	CASSLRGGHQRAFF	TGTGCCAGCAGTTTAAGGGGGGGCCACCAACGCGCTTTCTTT
TRBV27	TRBJ2-3	NA	TRBD2	CASSLGTTNTQYF	TGTGCCAGCAGTTTAGGGACTACCAATACGCAGTATTTT
TRBV19	TRBJ2-2	NA	NA	CASSIEWRHPNTGELFF	TGTGCCAGTAGTATAGAGTGGCGGCACCCGAACACCGGGGAGCTGTTTTTT
TRBV11-2	TRBJ1-1	NA	NA	CASSLERVSTEAFF	TGTGCCAGCAGCTTAGAACGGGTCAGCACTGAAGCTTTCTTT
TRBV19	TRBJ2-5	NA	NA	CASSIHRAGQETQYF	TGTGCCAGTAGTATACATCGGGCAGGGCAAGAGACCCAGTACTTC
TRBV28	TRBJ1-2	NA	NA	CASSLVSNYGYTF	TGTGCCAGCAGTTTAGTGTCAAACTATGGCTACACCTTC
TRBV27	TRBJ1-3	NA	TRBD1	CASSRQGAGNTIYF	TGTGCCAGCAGTAGACAGGGGGCGGGAAACACCATATATTTT
TRBV11-2	TRBJ1-4	NA	TRBD1	CASSRDRVNEKLFF	TGTGCCAGCAGCCGGGACAGGGTTAATGAAAAACTGTTTTTT
TRBV4-2	TRBJ2-6	NA	NA	CASSLEGSGANVLTF	TGTGCCAGCAGTTTAGAGGGCTCTGGGGCCAACGTCCTGACTTTC
TRBV7-2	TRBJ2-7	NA	NA	CASSLAKRPPEQYF	TGTGCCAGCAGCTTAGCGAAGCGGCCCCCCGAGCAGTACTTC
TRBV29-1	TRBJ1-5	NA	NA	CSVVSGSDQPQHF	TGCAGCGTTGTGTCGGGATCGGATCAGCCCCAGCATTTT
TRBV10-3	TRBJ1-1	NA	NA	CAIRQTGNTEAFF	TGTGCCATCAGACAGACAGGAAACACTGAAGCTTTCTTT
TRBV4-3	TRBJ1-2	NA	NA	CASSQDRGLNYGYTF	TGCGCCAGCAGCCAAGATAGGGGTTTGAACTATGGCTACACCTTC
TRBV28	TRBJ2-7	NA	TRBD1	CASSPLTRQGILSEQYF	TGTGCCAGCAGTCCGCTCACAAGACAGGGAATTCTGAGCGAGCAGTACTTC
TRBV21-1	TRBJ2-2	few	NA	CASSLLPGTGELFF	TGTGCCAGCAGCTTGCTTCCGGGAACCGGGGAGCTGTTTTTT
TRBV7-2	TRBJ2-5	once	TRBD2	CASSLGHRLAGPQETQYF	TGTGCCAGCAGCTTGGGGCATAGGCTAGCGGGACCACAAGAGACCCAGTACTTC
TRBV6-5	TRBJ1-1	NA	NA	CASSYSDRLGAFF	TGTGCCAGCAGTTATTCGGACAGACTCGGAGCTTTCTTT
TRBV9	TRBJ2-2	NA	NA	CASSVGFAGLINTGELFF	TGTGCCAGCAGCGTAGGGTTTGCCGGGTTGATCAACACCGGGGAGCTGTTTTTT
TRBV7-2	TRBJ1-6	NA	NA	CASSVVTGSSYNSPLHF	TGTGCCAGCAGCGTAGTTACAGGGAGCTCCTATAATTCACCCCTCCACTTT
TRBV27	TRBJ2-7	NA	TRBD2	CASIRGTSGSSAYEQYF	TGTGCCAGCATTCGGGGGACTAGCGGGAGTAGTGCCTACGAGCAGTACTTC
TRBV24-1	TRBJ2-5	NA	TRBD2	CATSDVLTSGRAGETQYF	TGTGCCACCAGTGATGTTTTGACTAGCGGGAGGGCCGGAGAGACCCAGTACTTC
TRBV9	TRBJ2-1	NA	TRBD2	CASSARTSPYNEQFF	TGTGCCAGCAGCGCGAGGACTAGTCCCTACAATGAGCAGTTCTTC
TRBV28	TRBJ1-4	NA	TRBD1	CASSVGTGREKLFF	TGTGCCAGCAGTGTGGGGACAGGGAGGGAAAAACTGTTTTTT